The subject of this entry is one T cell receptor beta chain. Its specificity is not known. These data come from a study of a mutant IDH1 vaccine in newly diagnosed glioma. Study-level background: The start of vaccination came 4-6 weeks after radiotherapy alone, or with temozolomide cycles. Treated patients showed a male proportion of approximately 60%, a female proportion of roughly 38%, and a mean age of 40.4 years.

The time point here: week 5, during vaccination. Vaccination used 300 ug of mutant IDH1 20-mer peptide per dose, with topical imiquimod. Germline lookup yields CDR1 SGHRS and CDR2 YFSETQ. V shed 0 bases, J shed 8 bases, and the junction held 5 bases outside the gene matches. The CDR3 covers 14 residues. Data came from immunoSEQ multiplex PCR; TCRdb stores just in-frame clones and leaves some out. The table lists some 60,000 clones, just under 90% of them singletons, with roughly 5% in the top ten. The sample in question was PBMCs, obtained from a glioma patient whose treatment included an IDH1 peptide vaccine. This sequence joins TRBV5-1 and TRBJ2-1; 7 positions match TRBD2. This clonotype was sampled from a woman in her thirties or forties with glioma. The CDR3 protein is CASSLGLAADEQFF. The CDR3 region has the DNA TGCGCCAGCAGCTTGGGGCTAGCGGCCGATGAGCAGTTCTTC.